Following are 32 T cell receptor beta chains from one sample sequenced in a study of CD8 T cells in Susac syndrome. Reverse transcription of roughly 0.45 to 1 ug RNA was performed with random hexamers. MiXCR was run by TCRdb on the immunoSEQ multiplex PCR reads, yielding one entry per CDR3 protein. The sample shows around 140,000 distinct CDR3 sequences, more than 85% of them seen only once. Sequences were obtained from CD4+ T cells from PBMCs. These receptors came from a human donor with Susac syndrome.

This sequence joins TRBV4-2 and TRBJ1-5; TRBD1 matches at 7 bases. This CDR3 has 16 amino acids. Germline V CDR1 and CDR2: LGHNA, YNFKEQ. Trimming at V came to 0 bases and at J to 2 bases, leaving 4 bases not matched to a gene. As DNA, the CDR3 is TGTGCCAGCAGCCAAGAGACAGGGACTGGCAATCAGCCCCAGCATTTT. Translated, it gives CASSQETGTGNQPQHF.

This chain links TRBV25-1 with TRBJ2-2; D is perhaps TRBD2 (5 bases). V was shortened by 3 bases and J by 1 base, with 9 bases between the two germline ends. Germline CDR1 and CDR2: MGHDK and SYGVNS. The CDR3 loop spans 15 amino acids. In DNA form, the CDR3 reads TGTGCCAGCAGTGATCCCAGCGGGAACACCGGGGAGCTGTTTTTT. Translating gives CASSDPSGNTGELFF.

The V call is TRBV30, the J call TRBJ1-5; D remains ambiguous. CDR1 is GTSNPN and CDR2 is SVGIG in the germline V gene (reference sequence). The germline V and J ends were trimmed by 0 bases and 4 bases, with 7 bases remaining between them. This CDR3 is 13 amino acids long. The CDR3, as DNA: TGTGCCTGGAGTGTACCGGGAAATCAGCCCCAGCATTTT. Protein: CAWSVPGNQPQHF.

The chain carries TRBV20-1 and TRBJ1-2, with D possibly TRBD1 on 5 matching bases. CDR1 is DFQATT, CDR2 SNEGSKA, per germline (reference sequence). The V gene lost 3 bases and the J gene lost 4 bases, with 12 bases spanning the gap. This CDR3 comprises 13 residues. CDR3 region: CSARSGTIYGYTF. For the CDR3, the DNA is TGCAGTGCTAGGTCCGGGACGATCTATGGCTACACCTTC.

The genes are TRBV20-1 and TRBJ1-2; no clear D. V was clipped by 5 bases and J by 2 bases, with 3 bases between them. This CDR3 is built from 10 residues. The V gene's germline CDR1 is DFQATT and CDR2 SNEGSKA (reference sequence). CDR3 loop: CSARNYGYTF. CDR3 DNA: TGCAGTGCTCGCAACTATGGCTACACCTTC.

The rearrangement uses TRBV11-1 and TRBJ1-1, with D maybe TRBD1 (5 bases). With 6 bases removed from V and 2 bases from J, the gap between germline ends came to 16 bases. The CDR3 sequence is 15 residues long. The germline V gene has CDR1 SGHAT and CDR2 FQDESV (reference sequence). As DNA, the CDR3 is TGTGCCAGCAGACCCCGACAGAGGGAAAACACTGAAGCTTTCTTT. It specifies CASRPRQRENTEAFF.

In DNA, the CDR3 is TGTGCCAGCAGTCCACGGACAGGTTCATATAGCAATCAGCCCCAGCATTTT. It is translated as CASSPRTGSYSNQPQHF. The chain recombines TRBV12-3 or TRBV12-4 with TRBJ1-5; 7 bases are a match to TRBD1. Unmatched junction bases numbered 10, after V lost 5 bases and J lost 0 bases. This CDR3 has 17 residues.

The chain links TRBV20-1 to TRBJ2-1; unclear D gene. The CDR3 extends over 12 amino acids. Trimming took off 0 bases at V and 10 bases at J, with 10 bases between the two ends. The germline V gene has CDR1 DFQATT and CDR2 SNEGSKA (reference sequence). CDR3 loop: CSARDKTPEQFF. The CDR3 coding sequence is TGCAGTGCTAGAGATAAAACGCCCGAGCAGTTCTTC.

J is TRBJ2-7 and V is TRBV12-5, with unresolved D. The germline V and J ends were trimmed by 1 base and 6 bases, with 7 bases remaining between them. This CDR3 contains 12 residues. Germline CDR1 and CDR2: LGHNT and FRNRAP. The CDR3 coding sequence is TGTGCTAGTGGTTTGGAGGAATCCGAGCAGTACTTC. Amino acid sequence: CASGLEESEQYF.

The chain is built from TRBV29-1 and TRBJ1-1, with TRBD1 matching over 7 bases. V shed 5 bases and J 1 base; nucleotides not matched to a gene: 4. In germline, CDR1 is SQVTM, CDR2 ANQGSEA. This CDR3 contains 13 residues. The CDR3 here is CSVTRGTNTEAFF. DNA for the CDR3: TGCAGCGTTACCAGGGGGACGAACACTGAAGCTTTCTTT.

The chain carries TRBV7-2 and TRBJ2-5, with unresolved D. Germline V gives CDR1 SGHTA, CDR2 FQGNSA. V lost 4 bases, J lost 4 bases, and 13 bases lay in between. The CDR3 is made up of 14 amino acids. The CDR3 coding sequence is TGTGCCAGCAGCTACCCACCGGCCGGAGAGACCCAGTACTTC. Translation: CASSYPPAGETQYF.

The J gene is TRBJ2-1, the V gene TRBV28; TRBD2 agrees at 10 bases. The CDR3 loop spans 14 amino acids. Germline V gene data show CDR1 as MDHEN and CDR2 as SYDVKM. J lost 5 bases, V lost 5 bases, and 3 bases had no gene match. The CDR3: CASSVAGGHNEQFF. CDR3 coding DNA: TGTGCCAGCAGTGTAGCGGGGGGCCACAATGAGCAGTTCTTC.

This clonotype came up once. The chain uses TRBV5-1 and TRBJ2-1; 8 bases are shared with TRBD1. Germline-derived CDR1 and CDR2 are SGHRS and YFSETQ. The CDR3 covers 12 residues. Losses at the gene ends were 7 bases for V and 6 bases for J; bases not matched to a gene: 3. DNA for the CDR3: TGCGCCAGCGGACAGGGCGGCAATGAGCAGTTCTTC. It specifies CASGQGGNEQFF.

The CDR3 nucleotides are TGCAGTGCTAGTTCGCAGCGGGGGTTGTTCTTC. This codes for CSASSQRGLFF. The chain links TRBV20-1 to TRBJ2-1, with 8 bases fitting TRBD2. Looked up from germline, CDR1 is DFQATT and CDR2 is SNEGSKA (reference sequence). V lost 3 bases and J lost 15; bases outside the gene matches: 7. The CDR3 is 11 residues long.

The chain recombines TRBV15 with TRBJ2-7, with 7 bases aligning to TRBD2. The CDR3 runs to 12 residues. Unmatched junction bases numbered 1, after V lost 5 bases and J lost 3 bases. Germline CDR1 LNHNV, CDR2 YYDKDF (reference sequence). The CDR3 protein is CATSRDYYEQYF. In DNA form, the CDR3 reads TGTGCCACCAGCCGGGACTACTACGAGCAGTACTTC.

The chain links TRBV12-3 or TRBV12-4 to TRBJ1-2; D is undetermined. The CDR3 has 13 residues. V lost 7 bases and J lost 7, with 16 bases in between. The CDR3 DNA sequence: TGTGCCAGCACCTTAGGGAGGGCGCTTGGCTACACCTTC. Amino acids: CASTLGRALGYTF.

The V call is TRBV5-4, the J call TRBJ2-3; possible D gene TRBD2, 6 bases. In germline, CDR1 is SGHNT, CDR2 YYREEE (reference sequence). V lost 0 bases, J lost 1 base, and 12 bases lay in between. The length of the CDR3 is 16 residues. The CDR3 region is CASSLVGGTGTDTQYF. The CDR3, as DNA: TGTGCCAGCAGCTTGGTAGGTGGGACTGGCACAGATACGCAGTATTTT.

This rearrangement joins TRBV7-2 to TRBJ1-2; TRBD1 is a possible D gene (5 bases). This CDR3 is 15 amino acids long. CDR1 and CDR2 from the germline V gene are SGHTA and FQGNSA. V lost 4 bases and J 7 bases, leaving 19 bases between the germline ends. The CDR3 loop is CASSSRVMQGGGYTF. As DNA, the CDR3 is TGTGCCAGCAGCTCCCGAGTCATGCAGGGAGGTGGCTACACCTTC.

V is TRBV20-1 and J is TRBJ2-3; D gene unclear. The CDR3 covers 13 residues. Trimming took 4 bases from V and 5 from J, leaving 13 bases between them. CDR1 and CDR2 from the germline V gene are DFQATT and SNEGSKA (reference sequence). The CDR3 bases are TGCAGTGCTACAGAAAATCCAAGAGATACGCAGTATTTT. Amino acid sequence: CSATENPRDTQYF.

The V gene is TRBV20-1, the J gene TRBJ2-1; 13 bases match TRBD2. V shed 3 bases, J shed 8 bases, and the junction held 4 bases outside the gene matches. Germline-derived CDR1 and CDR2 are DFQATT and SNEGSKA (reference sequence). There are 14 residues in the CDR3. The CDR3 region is CSARGTSGVHEQFF. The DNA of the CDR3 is TGCAGTGCTAGGGGGACTAGCGGGGTTCATGAGCAGTTCTTC.

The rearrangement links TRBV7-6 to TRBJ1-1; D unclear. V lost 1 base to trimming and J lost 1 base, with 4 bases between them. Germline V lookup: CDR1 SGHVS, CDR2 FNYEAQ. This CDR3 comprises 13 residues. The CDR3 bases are TGTGCCAGCAGCTTAGACCAGAACACTGAAGCTTTCTTT. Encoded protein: CASSLDQNTEAFF.

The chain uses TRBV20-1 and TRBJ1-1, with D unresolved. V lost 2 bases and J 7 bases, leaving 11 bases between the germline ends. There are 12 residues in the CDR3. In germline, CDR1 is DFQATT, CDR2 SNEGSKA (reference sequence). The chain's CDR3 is CSARTDWFEAFF. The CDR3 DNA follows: TGCAGTGCTAGAACAGATTGGTTTGAAGCTTTCTTT.

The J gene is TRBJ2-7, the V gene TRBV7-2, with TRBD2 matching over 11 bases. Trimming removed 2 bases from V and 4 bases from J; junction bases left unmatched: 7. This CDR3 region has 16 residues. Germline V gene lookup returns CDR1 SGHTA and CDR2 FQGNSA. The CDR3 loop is CASSLFTSGSVYEQYF. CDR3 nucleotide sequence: TGTGCCAGCAGCTTATTCACTAGCGGGAGCGTATACGAGCAGTACTTC.

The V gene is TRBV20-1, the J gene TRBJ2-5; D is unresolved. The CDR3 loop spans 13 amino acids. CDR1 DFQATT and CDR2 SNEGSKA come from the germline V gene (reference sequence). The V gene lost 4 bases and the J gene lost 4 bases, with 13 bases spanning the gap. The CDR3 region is CSATTAPGETQYF. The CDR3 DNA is TGCAGTGCTACGACGGCCCCCGGAGAGACCCAGTACTTC.

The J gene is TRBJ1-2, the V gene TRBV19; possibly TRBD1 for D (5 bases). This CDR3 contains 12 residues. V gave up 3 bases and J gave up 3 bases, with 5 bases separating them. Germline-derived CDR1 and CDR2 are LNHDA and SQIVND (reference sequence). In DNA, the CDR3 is TGTGCCAGTAGTATCAGGGACTATGGCTACACCTTC. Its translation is CASSIRDYGYTF.

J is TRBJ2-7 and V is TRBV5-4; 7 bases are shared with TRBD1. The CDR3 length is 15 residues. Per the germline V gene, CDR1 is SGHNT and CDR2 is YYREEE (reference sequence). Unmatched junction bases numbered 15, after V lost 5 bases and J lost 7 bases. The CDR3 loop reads CASSPDSTGTREQYF. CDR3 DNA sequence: TGTGCCAGCAGTCCTGACTCGACAGGGACGAGGGAGCAGTACTTC.

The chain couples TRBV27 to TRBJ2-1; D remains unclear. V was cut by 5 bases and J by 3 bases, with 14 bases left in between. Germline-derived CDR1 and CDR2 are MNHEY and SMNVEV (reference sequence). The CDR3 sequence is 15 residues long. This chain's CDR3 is CASSPPPSYYNEQFF. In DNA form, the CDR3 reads TGTGCCAGCAGTCCCCCTCCTAGTTACTACAATGAGCAGTTCTTC.

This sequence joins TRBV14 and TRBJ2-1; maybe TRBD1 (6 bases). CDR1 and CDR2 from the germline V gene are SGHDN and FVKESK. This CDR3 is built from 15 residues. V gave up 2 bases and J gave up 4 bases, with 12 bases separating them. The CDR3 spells CASSQPRGWYNEQFF. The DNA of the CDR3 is TGTGCCAGCAGCCAACCCAGGGGATGGTACAATGAGCAGTTCTTC. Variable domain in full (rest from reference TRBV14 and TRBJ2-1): EAGVTQFPSHSVIEKGQTVTLRCDPISGHDNLYWYRRVMGKEIKFLLHFVKESKQDESGMPNNRFLAERTGGTYSTLKVQPAELEDSGVYFCASSQPRGWYNEQFFGPGTRLTVL.

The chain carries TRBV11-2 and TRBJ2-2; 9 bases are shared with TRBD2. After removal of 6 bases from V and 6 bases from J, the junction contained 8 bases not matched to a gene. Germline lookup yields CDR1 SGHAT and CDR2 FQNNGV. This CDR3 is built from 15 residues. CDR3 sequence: CASSPGLALAGELFF. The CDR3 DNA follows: TGTGCCAGCAGTCCGGGACTAGCTTTAGCCGGGGAGCTGTTTTTT.

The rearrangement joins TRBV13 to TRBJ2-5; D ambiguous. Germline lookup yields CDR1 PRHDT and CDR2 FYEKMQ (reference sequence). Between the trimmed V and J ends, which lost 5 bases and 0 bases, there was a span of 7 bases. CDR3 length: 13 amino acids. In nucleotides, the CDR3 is TGTGCCAGCAGCCGCCGCAACCAAGAGACCCAGTACTTC. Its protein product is CASSRRNQETQYF.

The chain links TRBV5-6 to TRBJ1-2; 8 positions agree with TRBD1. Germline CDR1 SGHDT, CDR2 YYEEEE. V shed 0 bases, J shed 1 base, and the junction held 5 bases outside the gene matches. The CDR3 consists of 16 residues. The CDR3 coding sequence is TGTGCCAGCAGCTTGGACGGGACAGGATATAACTATGGCTACACCTTC. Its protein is CASSLDGTGYNYGYTF.

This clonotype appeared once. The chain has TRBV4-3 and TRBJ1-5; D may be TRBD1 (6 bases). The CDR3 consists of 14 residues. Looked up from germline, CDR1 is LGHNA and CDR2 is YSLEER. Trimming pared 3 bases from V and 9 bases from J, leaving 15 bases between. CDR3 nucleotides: TGCGCCAGCAGCCACCGCAGGGGTTTCGGGCCCCAGCATTTT. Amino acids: CASSHRRGFGPQHF.